The 12 T cell receptor beta chains reported below all come from one sample, sequenced in a study of T cells in women clearing cervical HPV infection. Data came from immunoSEQ multiplex PCR; TCRdb stores just in-frame clones and leaves some out. The sample includes approximately 13,000 clones. The sample taken for sequencing was blood buffy coat. These receptor sequences come from a woman aged 18 to 75 with a cervical HPV16 infection that either progressed to CIN3+ or cleared (not recorded which).

The CDR3 loop is CASSRPGGLETQYF. The CDR3 bases that were read are TGTGCCAGCTCTCGACCGGGGGGCCTAGAGACG. This chain joins TRBV18 and TRBJ2-3; D is possibly TRBD2 (7 bases). With the read ending 3 residues before the CDR3 end, the germline J gene is used to fill in that end. The germline gives CDR1 KGHSH, CDR2 LQKENI. The CDR3 runs to 14 residues.

A note on this clone: The observed sequence ends 3 residues before the CDR3 terminus, with the missing tail filled in from the germline J gene. The chain recombines TRBV19 with TRBJ1-1; unclear D gene. CDR1 is LNHDA, CDR2 SQIVND, per germline (reference sequence). V was clipped by 5 bases and J by 3 bases, with 10 bases between them. The CDR3 is 13 residues long. The sequenced part of the CDR3 DNA is TGTGCCAGTAGTTCCCAAAGGGACACTGAA. This sequence encodes CASSSQRDTE. The full-length CDR3 reads as CASSSQRDTEAFF. The entire variable domain, with the rest obtained from reference TRBV19 and TRBJ1-1, is as follows: DGGITQSPKYLFRKEGQNVTLSCEQNLNHDAMYWYRQDPGQGLRLIYYSQIVNDFQKGDIAEGYSVSREKKESFPLTVTSAQKNPTAFYLCASSSQRDTEAFFGQGTRLTVV.

As concerns this clone: The read finishes 3 residues shy of the CDR3 end, and the germline J gene is used to complete it. V is TRBV29-1 and J is TRBJ1-1, with a tentative D call TRBD1 (5 bases). Germline V gene lookup returns CDR1 SQVTM and CDR2 ANQGSEA. Trimming took 4 bases from V and 1 from J, leaving 16 bases between them. The CDR3 is made up of 15 amino acids. CDR3 bases read: TGCAGCGTTGCGCCGGGGGGTTCGGGGAACACTGAA. This codes for CSVAPGGSGNTE. The entire CDR3 sequence reads CSVAPGGSGNTEAFF. The variable domain in full, with the rest retrieved from reference TRBV29-1 and TRBJ1-1, is SAVISQKPSRDICQRGTSLTIQCQVDSQVTMMFWYRQQPGQSLTLIATANQGSEATYESGFVIDKFPISRPNLTFSTLTVSNMSPEDSSIYLCSVAPGGSGNTEAFFGQGTRLTVV.

As for this clone: With the read ending 3 residues before the CDR3 end, the germline J gene is used to fill in that end. The gene calls are TRBV18 and TRBJ1-2; possible D gene TRBD1, 5 bases. The CDR3 spans 14 residues. CDR1 is KGHSH and CDR2 is LQKENI in the germline V gene. The sequenced CDR3 bases are TGTGCCAGCTCACCCGTGCCGGGGGAGAGTACC. Translating it yields CASSPVPGEST. The entire CDR3 reads CASSPVPGESTYTF.

Concerning this clone: The read comes to an end 3 residues before the CDR3 does, leaving the germline J gene to fill in the end. V usage is TRBV11-2 and J usage is TRBJ1-5, with 8 bases aligning to TRBD1. Unmatched junction bases numbered 4, after V lost 5 bases and J lost 7 bases. The germline V gene has CDR1 SGHAT and CDR2 FQNNGV. The CDR3 has 13 amino acids. CDR3 DNA (partial): TGTGCCAGCAGCCTGGACAGGGCCCAGCCC. Amino acids: CASSLDRAQP. The full CDR3 protein reads CASSLDRAQPQHF.

Note on this clone: Read data end 3 residues before the CDR3 end; the end is taken from the germline J gene. Other DNA sequences in this sample translate to the same CDR3. The chain uses TRBV18 and TRBJ2-1; 16 nucleotides align to TRBD2. Germline V gene data show CDR1 as KGHSH and CDR2 as LQKENI. J gave up 4 bases and V 6 bases, and 9 bases lay outside the gene matches. This CDR3 has 18 residues. The CDR3 is CASSPLRGLAGGYNEQFF. CDR3 bases read: TGTGCCAGCTCCCCCCTGAGGGGACTAGCGGGGGGGTACAATGAG. Full variable domain (missing parts from reference TRBV18 and TRBJ2-1): NAGVMQNPRHLVRRRGQEARLRCSPMKGHSHVYWYRQLPEEGLKFMVYLQKENIIDESGMPKERFSAEFPKEGPSILRIQQVVRGDSAAYFCASSPLRGLAGGYNEQFFGPGTRLTVL.

As for this clone: The CDR3 extends 3 residues past the end of the read, so its final part is completed from the germline J gene. The rearrangement links TRBV18 to TRBJ1-1, with D perhaps matching TRBD1 (6 bases). The V gene's germline CDR1 is KGHSH and CDR2 LQKENI. The length of the CDR3 is 12 residues. The CDR3 loop is CASSPLQGEAFF. The CDR3 bases that were read are TGTGCCAGCTCACCACTACAGGGCGAA.

To note about this clone: The read ends 3 residues before the CDR3 terminus; that terminus is restored from the germline J gene. The chain has TRBV5-1 and TRBJ2-5; D is ambiguous. The length of the CDR3 is 13 residues. Trimming took off 0 bases at V and 1 base at J, with 4 bases between the two ends. Germline CDR1 is SGHRS and CDR2 is YFSETQ. This chain's CDR3 is CASSLEGQETQYF. The CDR3 DNA, read in part, is TGCGCCAGCAGCTTGGAGGGCCAAGAGACC.

As for this clone: The CDR3 is cut off 3 residues early in the read; its end comes from the germline J gene. The chain carries TRBV5-1 and TRBJ2-1, with D possibly being TRBD2 (6 bases). Trimming shortened V by 4 bases and J by 3 bases, and 11 bases separated the two germline ends. Germline V gene data show CDR1 as SGHRS and CDR2 as YFSETQ. There are 14 residues in the CDR3. This chain's CDR3 is CASSAGTIYNEQFF. The CDR3 bases that were read are TGCGCCAGCAGCGCGGGGACCATCTACAATGAG.

The CDR3 reads CASSLLGSLDEKLFF. Partial CDR3 DNA: TGTGCCAGCAGTCTACTGGGCAGCTTAGATGAAAAA. This chain connects TRBV28 to TRBJ1-4; D uncertain. The read stops 3 residues short of the end of the CDR3; the missing end is completed from the germline J gene. V lost 5 bases, J lost 6 bases, and 16 bases lay in between. Per the germline V gene, CDR1 is MDHEN and CDR2 is SYDVKM. CDR3 length: 15 amino acids.

Remarks on this clone: The read falls 3 residues short of the CDR3 end, and the missing part is taken from the germline J gene. The rearrangement uses TRBV7-9 and TRBJ2-3; the D is unclear. Germline V gene data show CDR1 as SEHNR and CDR2 as FQNEAQ (reference sequence). The CDR3 extends over 14 amino acids. The CDR3 DNA, read in part, is TGTGCCAGCAGCTACGGGTACATATCCGAGACG. It yields the protein CASSYGYISET. The whole CDR3 sequence reads CASSYGYISETQYF.

Turning to this clone: Sequencing ends 3 residues short of the CDR3 end; the germline J gene provides the rest. The gene calls are TRBV2 and TRBJ2-7; 7 bases fit TRBD1. The CDR3 is 13 residues long. V gave up 7 bases and J gave up 0 bases; unmatched junction bases: 3. The germline V gene has CDR1 SNHLY and CDR2 FYNNEI. The chain's CDR3 is CASTRDSSYEQYF. The sequenced part of the CDR3 DNA is TGTGCCAGCACCCGGGACAGCTCCTACGAG.